This TCR beta chain was sequenced during a study of T-cell memory formation after mild COVID-19. TCRdb ran MiXCR on the 5' RACE reads and lists one entry per CDR3 protein. The table lists around 82,000 distinct CDR3 sequences, roughly 13% of them singletons, with 41% in the top ten. CDR1 and CDR2 from the germline V gene are SEHNR and FQNEAQ (reference sequence). The CDR3 extends over 14 amino acids. V lost 5 bases, J lost 5 bases, and 13 bases lay in between. This receptor was taken from a man aged 18-30 years who had mild COVID-19 (a few samples of this study predate the infection). Cell type and time point are not known. Sequencing was done on a sample of PBMCs or a T cell subset sorted from them (not recorded which). The chain uses TRBV7-9 and TRBJ2-1; no firm D call. The CDR3 DNA sequence: TGTGCCAGCAGCCAAACCGGGCCTGACAATGAGCAGTTCTTC. As protein: CASSQTGPDNEQFF.